The T cell receptor (beta chain) described here comes from a study of siplizumab effects on memory and regulatory T cells. Study-wide findings and caveats: Controls had 26.9% Treg-derived mappable alloreactive CD4+ clones on average, versus around 62% with siplizumab. The study found naive T cells seemingly more diverse than memory cells and seemingly major alloresponse contributors. Naive or memory phenotype was unassignable for roughly 75-96% of proliferating CD4+ or CD8+ clones.

V gave up 0 bases and J gave up 4 bases, with 7 bases separating them. CDR3 length equals 13 residues. Every sample had roughly 93,000 of its TCR templates assayed. Libraries were prepared by immunoSEQ multiplex PCR; TCRdb keeps only in-frame clonotypes and omits some of them. The sample has over 85,000 clones; 80% to 95% are singletons. As regards this clone: Its target is not known.

Sequencing input: CD4+ T cells sorted from blood. The TCR was taken from a human donor in good health. The V call is TRBV5-7, the J call TRBJ1-2; the D is unclear. TRBV5-7 is identified as an open reading frame with a role that is uncertain. The CDR3 spells CASSLGGAYGYTF. The CDR3 DNA sequence: TGTGCCAGCAGCTTGGGGGGTGCCTATGGCTACACCTTC.